The 14 T cell receptor beta chains below come from one sample, sequenced in a study of T cell responses to AZD1222 COVID-19 vaccine. Here immunoSEQ multiplex PCR was the method, and the copy in TCRdb shows in-frame clones only, minus some. Seen here are 150,000 to 200,000 clones, 70% to 90% observed once, and the top ten hold about 1.5%. Sequencing used peripheral blood, obtained on day 0 of AZD1222 vaccination. The receptors were gathered from an adult in good health.

This clone appeared once. The chain recombines TRBV28 with TRBJ2-7, with 9 bases lining up with TRBD1. J was trimmed by 4 bases and V by 5 bases; bases with no gene match: 9. CDR3 size: 15 residues. Germline V gene lookup returns CDR1 MDHEN and CDR2 SYDVKM. The CDR3 region is CASSKLGTGKYEQYF. CDR3 in DNA: TGTGCCAGCAGTAAGCTCGGGACAGGGAAATACGAGCAGTACTTC.

This chain connects TRBV6-6 to TRBJ1-4; D is uncertain. Germline V CDR1 and CDR2: MNHNY, SVGAGI (reference sequence). CDR3 length: 12 residues. V shed 9 bases and J shed 5 bases, with 10 bases lying between them. The CDR3 DNA reads as TGTGCCAGTCGGCTAGGGAATGAAAAACTGTTTTTT. Translating it yields CASRLGNEKLFF.

The CDR3 spells CATSDPLWTGGAGTGELFF. Here the CDR3 DNA reads TGTGCCACCAGTGACCCCCTTTGGACAGGGGGCGCAGGGACCGGGGAGCTGTTTTTT. V is TRBV24-1 and J is TRBJ2-2, with 11 bases that match TRBD1. The ends lost 4 bases at V and 5 bases at J; junction bases unmatched: 14. This CDR3 contains 19 residues. Germline lookup yields CDR1 KGHDR and CDR2 SFDVKD.

With regard to this clone: One base away lies a much larger clone, so this may be a sequencing read error. This rearrangement joins TRBV5-4 to TRBJ2-1; unclear D gene. The CDR3 has 11 residues. Germline V gene data show CDR1 as SGHNT and CDR2 as YYREEE (reference sequence). V was clipped by 3 bases and J by 2 bases, with 0 bases between them. This CDR3 reads CASSSYNEQFF. The CDR3 DNA is TGTGCCAGCAGCTCCTACAATGAGCAGTTCTTC.

The V call is TRBV9, the J call TRBJ2-7, with no clear D. V was trimmed by 0 bases and J by 0 bases, leaving 10 bases between them. This CDR3 is 15 amino acids long. CDR1 is SGDLS and CDR2 is YYNGEE in the germline V gene. CDR3 loop: CASSVGLSVSYEQYF. The CDR3 DNA reads as TGTGCCAGCAGCGTAGGATTGAGCGTCTCCTACGAGCAGTACTTC.

J is TRBJ1-6 and V is TRBV28, with 8 bases fitting TRBD1. The CDR3 runs to 15 residues. Per germline, CDR1 MDHEN and CDR2 SYDVKM. Trimming at V came to 5 bases and at J to 10 bases, leaving 10 bases not matched to a gene. This CDR3 is CASSGGQGLGSPLHF. The CDR3 DNA is TGTGCCAGCAGTGGCGGACAGGGTCTGGGGTCACCCCTCCACTTT.

J is TRBJ1-1 and V is TRBV18, with D perhaps TRBD1 (6 bases). Trimming removed 5 bases at V and 1 base at J, with 8 bases between. Germline CDR1 is KGHSH and CDR2 is LQKENI. The CDR3 is 13 amino acids. The chain's CDR3 is CASSGQPNTEAFF. Written as DNA, the CDR3 is TGTGCCAGCTCAGGACAGCCGAACACTGAAGCTTTCTTT. The whole variable domain, remainder taken from reference TRBV18 and TRBJ1-1, is NAGVMQNPRHLVRRRGQEARLRCSPMKGHSHVYWYRQLPEEGLKFMVYLQKENIIDESGMPKERFSAEFPKEGPSILRIQQVVRGDSAAYFCASSGQPNTEAFFGQGTRLTVV.

The chain uses TRBV11-2 and TRBJ2-7; TRBD1 is a possible D gene (6 bases). Trimming pared 3 bases from V and 4 bases from J, leaving 16 bases between. Germline V lookup: CDR1 SGHAT, CDR2 FQNNGV. There are 15 residues in the CDR3. In nucleotides, the CDR3 is TGTGCCAGCAGCTTCTCGGCAGGGGATACATACGAGCAGTACGTC. Amino acids: CASSFSAGDTYEQYV.

This rearrangement joins TRBV5-4 to TRBJ2-3, with 7 nucleotides matching TRBD2. V trimming: 2 bases; J trimming: 0 bases; junction bases outside the gene matches: 6. The germline gives CDR1 SGHNT, CDR2 YYREEE (reference sequence). The CDR3 has 16 amino acids. DNA of the CDR3: TGTGCCAGCAGCTTAGGAGCGGGAAGGAGCACAGATACGCAGTATTTT. Its translation is CASSLGAGRSTDTQYF. The whole variable domain, filled in from reference TRBV5-4 and TRBJ2-3, reads ETGVTQSPTHLIKTRGQQVTLRCSSQSGHNTVSWYQQALGQGPQFIFQYYREEENGRGNFPPRFSGLQFPNYSSELNVNALELDDSALYLCASSLGAGRSTDTQYFGPGTRLTVL.

The V and J genes are TRBV7-3 and TRBJ1-2; no firm D call. In germline, CDR1 is SGHTA, CDR2 FQGTGA. The CDR3 loop spans 16 amino acids. V was clipped by 3 bases and J by 0 bases, with 14 bases between them. Here the CDR3 DNA reads TGTGCCAGCAGCTTGGGAGGACTCGGGGCTAACTATGGCTACACCTTC. It specifies CASSLGGLGANYGYTF.

J is TRBJ1-3 and V is TRBV3-1 (or the pseudogene TRBV3-2); 8 nucleotides line up with TRBD1. There are 16 residues in the CDR3. The J segment lost 4 bases and the V segment lost 4 bases, leaving 9 bases of the junction unmatched. Germline CDR1 LGHDT, CDR2 YNNKEL (reference sequence). CDR3 region: CASSRTPGTGGNTIYF. The CDR3 nucleotides are TGTGCCAGCAGCCGCACCCCCGGGACAGGAGGAAACACCATATATTTT.

V and J are TRBV10-2 and TRBJ1-2; tentative D call: TRBD1 (5 bases). V lost 2 bases to trimming and J lost 8 bases, with 15 bases between them. This CDR3 contains 14 residues. CDR1 and CDR2 (germline): WSHSY, SAAADI. The CDR3 coding sequence is TGCGCCAGCAGTGAGCAGGGCGCGTTGGAAGGCTACACCTTC. Translated, it gives CASSEQGALEGYTF.

This chain uses TRBV5-4 with TRBJ2-5; 13 bases match TRBD2. This CDR3 is 17 amino acids long. Germline CDR1 reads SGHNT; CDR2 reads YYREEE (reference sequence). V lost 4 bases to trimming and J lost 2 bases; unmatched junction nucleotides: 8. Written as DNA, the CDR3 is TGTGCCAGCAGCCCGGGGGGACTAGCGGGATCGCAAGAGACCCAGTACTTC. Translation: CASSPGGLAGSQETQYF. Complete variable domain (other parts from reference TRBV5-4 and TRBJ2-5): ETGVTQSPTHLIKTRGQQVTLRCSSQSGHNTVSWYQQALGQGPQFIFQYYREEENGRGNFPPRFSGLQFPNYSSELNVNALELDDSALYLCASSPGGLAGSQETQYFGPGTRLLVL.

This rearrangement joins TRBV19 to TRBJ1-1; TRBD1 might be the D (5 bases). Trimming cost V 8 bases and J 2 bases, with 12 bases left between them. CDR1 LNHDA and CDR2 SQIVND come from the germline V gene (reference sequence). The CDR3 spans 13 residues. DNA of the CDR3: TGTGCCAGTCGCAGGGAGGGAAACACTGAAGCTTTCTTT. Protein sequence: CASRREGNTEAFF.